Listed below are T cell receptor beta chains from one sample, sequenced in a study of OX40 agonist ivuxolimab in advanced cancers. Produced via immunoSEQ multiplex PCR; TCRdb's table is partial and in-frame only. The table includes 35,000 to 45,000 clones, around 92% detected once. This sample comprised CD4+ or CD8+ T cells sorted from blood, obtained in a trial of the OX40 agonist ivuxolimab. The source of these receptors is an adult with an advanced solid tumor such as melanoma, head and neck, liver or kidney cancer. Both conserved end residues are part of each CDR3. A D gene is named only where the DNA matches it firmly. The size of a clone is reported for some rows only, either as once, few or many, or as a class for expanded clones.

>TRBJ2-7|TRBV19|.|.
TGTGCCAGTAGTATAGAAGGCGCTTCCTACGAGCAGTACTTC
CASSIEGASYEQYF
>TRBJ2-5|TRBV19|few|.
TGTGCCAGTAGTTCTCATGGAGGGCCCGTGGCCCAGTACTTC
CASSSHGGPVAQYF
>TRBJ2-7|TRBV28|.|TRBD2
TGTGCCAGCAGCCCGGAAGGACTAGCCGTCTACGAGCAGTACTTC
CASSPEGLAVYEQYF
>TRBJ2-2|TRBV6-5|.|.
TGTGCCGGCAGATCCACCCAGGGATCCGGGGAGCTGTTTTTT
CAGRSTQGSGELFF
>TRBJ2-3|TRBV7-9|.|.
TGTGCCAGCAGCTTAATCCCAGATACGCAGTATTTT
CASSLIPDTQYF
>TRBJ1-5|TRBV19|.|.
TGTGCCAGTAGTATAGATCAAGGATCCAATCAGCCCCAGCATTTT
CASSIDQGSNQPQHF
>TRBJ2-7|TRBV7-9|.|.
TGTGCCAGCAGCCCCTTCCCCGACAGAGGGATGGAGTACGAGCAGTACTTC
CASSPFPDRGMEYEQYF
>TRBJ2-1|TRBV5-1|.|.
TGCGCCAGCAGCTTGGGGACTGGGGGGAACAATGAGCAGTTCTTC
CASSLGTGGNNEQFF
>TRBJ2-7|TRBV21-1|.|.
TGTGCCAGCAGCACCATTAGCTACGAGCAGTACTTC
CASSTISYEQYF
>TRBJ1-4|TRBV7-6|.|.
TGTGCCAGCAGCTTAGGGCTGGGGCAGGGTAATGAAAAACTGTTTTTT
CASSLGLGQGNEKLFF
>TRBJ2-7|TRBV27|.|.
TGTGCCAGCTGGGCGGGCAGCCCCCTGGGAGAGCAGTACTTC
CASWAGSPLGEQYF
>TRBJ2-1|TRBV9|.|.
TGTGCCAGCAGCCCCTCATTTAGCGCGAGAACCTACAATGAGCAGTTCTTC
CASSPSFSARTYNEQFF
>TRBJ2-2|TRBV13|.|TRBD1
TGTGCCAGCAGCATTGGACAGGGGGCGCGGACCGGGGAGCTGTTTTTT
CASSIGQGARTGELFF
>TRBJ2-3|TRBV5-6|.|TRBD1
TGTGCCAGCAGCTTCCCGGGACAGGGGTCAGATACGCAGTATTTT
CASSFPGQGSDTQYF
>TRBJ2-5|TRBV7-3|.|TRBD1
TGTGCCAGCAGCCTGAACCCTACAGGGGAATCGGGCCAAGAGACCCAGTACTTC
CASSLNPTGESGQETQYF
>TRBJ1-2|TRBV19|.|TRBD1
TGTGCCAGTAGTTACGGGACAGGGGTTGGCTACACCTTC
CASSYGTGVGYTF
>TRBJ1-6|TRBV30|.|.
TGTGCCTGGAGCGTAACTGGGAGCTCCTATAATTCACCCCTCCACTTT
CAWSVTGSSYNSPLHF
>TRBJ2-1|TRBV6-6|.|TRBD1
TGTGCCAGCACCGAGGGGGCGTTGGCCTACAATGAGCAGTTCTTC
CASTEGALAYNEQFF
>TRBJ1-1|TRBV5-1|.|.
TGCGCCAGCAGCTTCGGACAGATTAACACTGAAGCTTTCTTT
CASSFGQINTEAFF
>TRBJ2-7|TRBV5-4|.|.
TGTGCCAGCAGCTCCCCCACTGCGAACTCCTACGAGCAGTACTTC
CASSSPTANSYEQYF
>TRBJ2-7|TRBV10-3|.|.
TGTGCCATCAGTCTTAATTTCTACGAGCAGTACTTC
CAISLNFYEQYF
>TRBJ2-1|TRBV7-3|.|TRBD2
TGTGCCAGCTTACCGGGACTACTCAACAATGAGCAGTTCTTC
CASLPGLLNNEQFF
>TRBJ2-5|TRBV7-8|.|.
TGTGCCAGCAGCGAAGAAACCGGGACGACAACTCAAGAGACCCAGTACTTC
CASSEETGTTTQETQYF
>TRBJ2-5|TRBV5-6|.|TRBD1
TGTGCCAGCAGCGGAACCCCGGGACAGCAAGAGACCCAGTACTTC
CASSGTPGQQETQYF
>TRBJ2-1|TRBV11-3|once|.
TGTGCCAGCAGCCCCCCAGTAGGGGTGGGCTACAATGAGCAGTTCTTC
CASSPPVGVGYNEQFF
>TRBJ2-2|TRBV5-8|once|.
TGTGCCAGCAGTTCGGACCCGAGGGGCACCGGGGAGCTGTTTTTT
CASSSDPRGTGELFF
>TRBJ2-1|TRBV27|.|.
TGTGCCAGCAGTTTTACCGGGAACGATGAGCAGTTCTTC
CASSFTGNDEQFF
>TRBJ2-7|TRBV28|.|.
TGTGCCAGCAGTTTGTACAGACTCTACGAGCAGTACTTC
CASSLYRLYEQYF
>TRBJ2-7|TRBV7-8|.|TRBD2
TGTGCCAGCAGCTCCATGCTAGCGGGAGCTCCCTACGAGCAGTACTTC
CASSSMLAGAPYEQYF
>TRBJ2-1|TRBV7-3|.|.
TGTGCCAGCAGCTTAAATCCGGGTAGTGAGCAGTTCTTC
CASSLNPGSEQFF
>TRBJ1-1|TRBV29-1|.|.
TGCAGCGCTGGAAGGGATGGCACTGAAGCTTTCTTT
CSAGRDGTEAFF
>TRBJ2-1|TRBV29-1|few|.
TGCAGCGCGGCACTTACCAGTGACAATGAGCAGTTCTTC
CSAALTSDNEQFF
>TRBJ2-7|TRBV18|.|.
TGTGCCAGCTCACTTACCGGGCCAAGCTCCTACGAGCAGTACTTC
CASSLTGPSSYEQYF
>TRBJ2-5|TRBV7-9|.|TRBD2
TGTGCCAGCAGCCTTAGCGGGGTCTCGGAGACCCAGTACTTC
CASSLSGVSETQYF
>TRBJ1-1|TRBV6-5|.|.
TGTGCCAGCAGTCTTTCCGTAACCATGAACACTGAAGCTTTCTTT
CASSLSVTMNTEAFF
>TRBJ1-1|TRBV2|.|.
TGTGCCAGCAGTGAATCCCTCGAAGACACTGAAGCTTTCTTT
CASSESLEDTEAFF
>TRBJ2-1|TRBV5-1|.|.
TGCGCCAGCAGCCCTGGCTATGAGCAGTTCTTC
CASSPGYEQFF
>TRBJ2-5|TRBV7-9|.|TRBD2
TGTGCCAGCAGCCAGCCAGGACTAGCGGGTGGGGAGACCCAGTACTTC
CASSQPGLAGGETQYF
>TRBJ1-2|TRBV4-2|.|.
TGTGCCAGCACCCTAGGTCAGGGTCCTAACTATGGCTACACCTTC
CASTLGQGPNYGYTF
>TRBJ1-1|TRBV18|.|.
TGTGCCAGCTCGGAGGGATCGAGCACTGAAGCTTTCTTT
CASSEGSSTEAFF
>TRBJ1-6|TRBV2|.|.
TGTGCCAGCAGTGAAAGTTTTTCGGTCCAGAATTCACCCCTCCACTTT
CASSESFSVQNSPLHF
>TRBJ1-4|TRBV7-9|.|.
TGTGCCAGCAGCTTGGGGGCTCCGAATGAAAAACTGTTTTTT
CASSLGAPNEKLFF
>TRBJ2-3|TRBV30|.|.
TGTGCCTGGAGTGTACTATCGAGCACCAACACAGATACGCAGTATTTT
CAWSVLSSTNTDTQYF
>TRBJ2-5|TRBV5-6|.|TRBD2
TGTGCCAGCAGCCGGATCGCGGGAGGCCCCCAAGAGACCCAGTACTTC
CASSRIAGGPQETQYF
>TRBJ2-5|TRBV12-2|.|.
TGTGCAAGTCGGGTAAATAGGGGGCAAGAGACCCAGTACTTC
CASRVNRGQETQYF
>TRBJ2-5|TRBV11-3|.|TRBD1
TGTGCCAGCAGCGAGAGGACAGGGGAAGAGACCCAGTACTTC
CASSERTGEETQYF
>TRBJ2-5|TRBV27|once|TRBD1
TGTGCCAGCAGGTATCATGACAGGGGCCAAGAGACCCAGTACTTC
CASRYHDRGQETQYF
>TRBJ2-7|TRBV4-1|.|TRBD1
TGCGCCAGCAGCCAAGAAATCCGGGACAGCTACGAGCAGTACTTC
CASSQEIRDSYEQYF
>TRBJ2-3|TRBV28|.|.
TGTGCCAGCAGTCCTGGGTTGACAGATACGCAGTATTTT
CASSPGLTDTQYF
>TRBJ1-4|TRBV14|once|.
TGTGCCAGCAGCCCAGGGATTTCCCATGAAAAACTGTTTTTT
CASSPGISHEKLFF
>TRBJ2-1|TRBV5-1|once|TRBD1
TGCGCCAGCAGCTTGGTAACGGGCCGGCAGGGGGCCCGATACAATGAGCAGTTCTTC
CASSLVTGRQGARYNEQFF
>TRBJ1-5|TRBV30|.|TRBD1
TGTGCCTGGAGTGCAGACAGGGAGCCCAATCAGCCCCAGCATTTT
CAWSADREPNQPQHF
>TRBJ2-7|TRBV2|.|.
TGTGCCAGCATCTCCGGGACCCCCTACGAGCAGTACTTC
CASISGTPYEQYF
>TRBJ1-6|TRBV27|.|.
TGTGCCAGCAGTTTAGTATCCGCAGGGTACAATTCACCCCTCCACTTT
CASSLVSAGYNSPLHF
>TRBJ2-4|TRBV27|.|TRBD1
TGTGCCAGCAGTACAGGGGGGGCCAAAAACATTCAGTACTTC
CASSTGGAKNIQYF
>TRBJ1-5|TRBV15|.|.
TGTGCCACCAGCAAAATCTCTGGTAATAGCAATCAGCCCCAGCATTTT
CATSKISGNSNQPQHF
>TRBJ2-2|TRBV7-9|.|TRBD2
TGTGCCAGCAGCTTACTAGCGGGAGGTAACACCGGGGAGCTGTTTTTT
CASSLLAGGNTGELFF